A single sample gave rise to the 20 T cell receptor beta chains below, sequenced in a study of blood T cell repertoires in COVID-19. Sequenced by immunoSEQ multiplex PCR; TCRdb stores in-frame clones only, minus some. The sample consists of over 200,000 clones, about 88% of them appearing once. The specimen sequenced was peripheral blood. Receptors were obtained from a woman in her 40s who had recovered from COVID-19.

V usage is TRBV21-1 and J usage is TRBJ2-2; no DNA check was done on the table's D call, TRBD2. TRBV21-1 corresponds to a pseudogene. This CDR3 has 16 residues. CDR3 sequence: CASSKDGVSNTGELFF. The CDR3 region has the DNA TGTGCCAGCAGCAAAGATGGAGTTTCGAACACCGGGGAGCTGTTTTTT.

The J gene is TRBJ1-5, the V gene TRBV30; 8 bases align to TRBD1. CDR3 length equals 13 residues. Looked up from germline, CDR1 is GTSNPN and CDR2 is SVGIG (reference sequence). With V trimmed by 2 bases and J by 7 bases, 4 bases remained unmatched. The CDR3: CAWSRDRRQPQHF. In nucleotides, the CDR3 is TGTGCCTGGAGTAGGGACAGGAGGCAGCCCCAGCATTTT.

The J gene is TRBJ2-1, the V gene TRBV11-2; the D gene is possibly TRBD2 (6 bases). The CDR3 totals 16 residues. Germline values: CDR1 SGHAT, CDR2 FQNNGV. V lost 5 bases to trimming and J lost 4 bases, with 18 bases between them. This CDR3 reads CASSPVTSSYYNEQFF. CDR3 nucleotide sequence: TGTGCCAGCAGCCCCGTGACTAGTTCCTATTACAATGAGCAGTTCTTC.

The DNA of the CDR3 is TGCAGTGCGAGTGGTCTAGCGGGAGGGTCGGATACGCAGTATTTT. The encoded protein is CSASGLAGGSDTQYF. The rearrangement uses TRBV20-1 and TRBJ2-3; TRBD2 agrees at 12 bases. V shed 6 bases, J shed 6 bases, and the junction held 10 bases outside the gene matches. The length of the CDR3 is 15 residues. Germline CDR1 reads DFQATT; CDR2 reads SNEGSKA (reference sequence).

CDR3 coding DNA: TGTGCCAGCAGCCTGGGGGCCGGGGACACTGAAGCTTTCTTT. This translates into CASSLGAGDTEAFF. The chain employs TRBV2 and TRBJ1-1, with a tentative D call TRBD1 (6 bases). CDR1 SNHLY and CDR2 FYNNEI come from the germline V gene. Trimming cost V 6 bases and J 3 bases, with 14 bases left between them. CDR3 length: 14 residues.

The chain has TRBV19 and TRBJ2-2, with 9 bases identical to TRBD1. Germline V gives CDR1 LNHDA, CDR2 SQIVND (reference sequence). Trimming cost V 6 bases and J 5 bases; bases outside gene matches: 7. The CDR3 covers 15 residues. CDR3 nucleotides: TGTGCCAGTAGCCACAGGGGGCGAGGGACCGGGGAGCTGTTTTTT. It is translated as CASSHRGRGTGELFF.

The J gene is TRBJ2-7, the V gene TRBV6-5; 7 bases match TRBD1. Germline lookup yields CDR1 MNHEY and CDR2 SVGAGI. J was trimmed by 1 base and V by 1 base; bases with no gene match: 4. The CDR3 extends over 15 amino acids. The CDR3 here is CASSYYRGPSYEQYF. CDR3 nucleotide sequence: TGTGCCAGCAGTTACTACAGGGGTCCTTCCTACGAGCAGTACTTC.

The chain couples TRBV5-5 to TRBJ2-7; D is unclear. In germline, CDR1 is SGHKS, CDR2 YYEKEE (reference sequence). Deletions cut 4 bases from V and 6 bases from J, with 5 bases between. The CDR3 sequence is 10 residues long. For the CDR3, the DNA is TGTGCCAGCAGCGTTCTCGAGCAGTACGTC. Its protein is CASSVLEQYV.

The chain employs TRBV18 and TRBJ1-1; 10 positions agree with TRBD1. The CDR3 length is 14 residues. With V trimmed by 5 bases and J by 4 bases, 4 bases remained unmatched. The germline V gene has CDR1 KGHSH and CDR2 LQKENI. The CDR3 DNA reads as TGTGCCAGCTCAGCCGGGACAGGGGTCACTGAAGCTTTCTTT. It is translated as CASSAGTGVTEAFF.

This rearrangement joins TRBV10-3 to TRBJ2-1, with 10 positions matching TRBD2. V was pared by 2 bases and J by 7 bases, with 5 bases of the junction left unmatched. Germline CDR1 and CDR2: ENHRY and SYGVKD. The CDR3 loop spans 15 amino acids. The CDR3 nucleotides are TGTGCCATCAGTGAGACGGTAGCGGGAGGTAATGAGCAGTTCTTC. As protein: CAISETVAGGNEQFF.

This chain joins TRBV4-1 and TRBJ2-1, with 11 bases lining up with TRBD2. In germline, CDR1 is MGHRA, CDR2 YSYEKL. V was clipped by 4 bases and J by 4 bases; unmatched bases: 9. This CDR3 has 17 amino acids. CDR3 bases: TGCGCCAGCAGCCCCGGGGGACTAGCGGACAGATACAATGAGCAGTTCTTC. This codes for CASSPGGLADRYNEQFF.

This clone was seen only once. V and J are TRBV9 and TRBJ1-2, with TRBD1 as a possible D gene (6 bases). The CDR3 covers 13 residues. The V end lost 6 bases, the J end lost 6 bases, and 15 bases lay between the germline ends. CDR1 and CDR2 from the germline V gene are SGDLS and YYNGEE. The CDR3 spells CASTRGGGHGYTF. The CDR3 nucleotides read TGTGCCAGCACGAGGGGGGGAGGGCATGGCTACACCTTC.

The chain combines TRBV18 with TRBJ2-7; TRBD2 agrees at 14 bases. The CDR3 sequence is 19 residues long. Germline CDR1 is KGHSH and CDR2 is LQKENI. Trimming took 3 bases from V and 9 from J; bases not matched to a gene: 19. The CDR3 region is CASSPSYGGTSGSPTGQYF. As DNA, the CDR3 is TGTGCCAGCTCACCGTCATATGGGGGGACTAGCGGGAGCCCTACGGGGCAGTACTTC.

The chain combines TRBV6-5 with TRBJ1-2, with 7 bases lining up with TRBD1. The V segment lost 6 bases and the J segment 8 bases; nucleotides outside the gene matches: 3. Germline assignment: CDR1 MNHEY and CDR2 SVGAGI. This CDR3 has 11 residues. CDR3 nucleotide sequence: TGTGCCAGCAGGAAAGGGGGCGGCTACACCTTC. Protein sequence: CASRKGGGYTF.

About this clone itself: The sample has other DNA sequences that encode this CDR3 too. The V and J genes are TRBV20-1 and TRBJ2-7; weak D call: TRBD2 (6 bases). Germline V gene lookup returns CDR1 DFQATT and CDR2 SNEGSKA (reference sequence). Trimming shortened V by 6 bases and J by 3 bases, and 9 bases separated the two germline ends. There are 11 residues in the CDR3. This CDR3 is CSAGGSYEQYF. For the CDR3, the DNA is TGCAGTGCCGGAGGGAGCTACGAGCAGTACTTC.

The gene calls are TRBV18 and TRBJ2-1, with D uncertain. This CDR3 spans 13 amino acids. Germline V gene data show CDR1 as KGHSH and CDR2 as LQKENI. Trimming pared 3 bases from V and 9 bases from J, leaving 12 bases between. CDR3 in amino acids: CASSPGPLGEQFF. The CDR3 bases are TGTGCCAGCTCACCGGGCCCGTTGGGTGAGCAGTTCTTC. Combining the CDR3 with reference TRBV18 and TRBJ2-1 gives the whole variable domain NAGVMQNPRHLVRRRGQEARLRCSPMKGHSHVYWYRQLPEEGLKFMVYLQKENIIDESGMPKERFSAEFPKEGPSILRIQQVVRGDSAAYFCASSPGPLGEQFFGPGTRLTVL.

The V call is TRBV30, the J call TRBJ2-2; no clear D. From germline, CDR1 is GTSNPN and CDR2 SVGIG (reference sequence). The CDR3 is 12 amino acids. The V end was cut by 2 bases, the J end by 5 bases, with 6 bases between. CDR3 residues: CAWSSLTGELFF. The DNA of the CDR3 is TGTGCCTGGAGTTCCCTGACCGGGGAGCTGTTTTTT.

This clone was counted between two and nine times. The chain has TRBV2 and TRBJ2-3, with 8 nucleotides matching TRBD2. The length of the CDR3 is 14 residues. Germline CDR1 SNHLY, CDR2 FYNNEI. V lost 6 bases to trimming and J lost 1 base; unmatched junction nucleotides: 3. CDR3 sequence: CASRPTSGTDTQYF. As DNA, the CDR3 is TGTGCCAGCAGGCCGACTAGCGGCACAGATACGCAGTATTTT.

V usage is TRBV29-1 and J usage is TRBJ2-1, with 11 bases identical to TRBD2. Germline CDR1 and CDR2: SQVTM and ANQGSEA. This CDR3 is built from 17 residues. The ends lost 7 bases at V and 0 bases at J; junction bases unmatched: 11. This chain's CDR3 is CSARTSGSPSSYNEQFF. Written as DNA, the CDR3 is TGCAGCGCAAGGACTAGCGGGTCCCCTAGCTCCTACAATGAGCAGTTCTTC.

The CDR3 loop reads CASSRRESDTQYF. CDR3 in DNA: TGTGCCAGCTCACGGCGGGAGTCAGATACGCAGTATTTT. The gene calls are TRBV18 and TRBJ2-3; TRBD2 agrees at 7 bases. The CDR3 covers 13 residues. J lost 4 bases, V lost 4 bases, and 2 bases had no gene match. Germline loops: CDR1 KGHSH, CDR2 LQKENI.